This is a list of T cell receptor beta chains from one sample in a study of T cell responses to AZD1222 COVID-19 vaccine. The data were produced by immunoSEQ multiplex PCR, yet TCRdb's version contains in-frame clones alone and is incomplete. This repertoire shows some 150,000 clones, around 94% found once; its top ten account for around 1.3%. The sample was peripheral blood, taken on day 0 of AZD1222 vaccination. The source is an adult in good health. Each CDR3 is given with its conserved first and last residue. Fields, in order: clone size, J gene, D gene, V gene, CDR3 DNA, CDR3 protein. The D gene is left open where the match is weak. Size values are once, few and many counts, or a class for expanded clones, and some rows have none.

abundance: .; j_gene: TRBJ1-1; d_gene: .; v_gene: TRBV7-9; CDR3nt: TGTGCCAGCAGCCAAAATATGAACACTGAAGCTTTCTTT; CDR3aa: CASSQNMNTEAFF
abundance: .; j_gene: TRBJ1-1; d_gene: .; v_gene: TRBV6-5; CDR3nt: TGTGCCAGCACATCATCGGGAACGGGGAACACTGAAGCTTTCTTT; CDR3aa: CASTSSGTGNTEAFF
abundance: .; j_gene: TRBJ1-4; d_gene: .; v_gene: TRBV21-1; CDR3nt: TGTGCCAGCAGCAAGAAGTCGCCTTTCCGGGAAAAACTGTTTTTT; CDR3aa: CASSKKSPFREKLFF
abundance: .; j_gene: TRBJ1-6; d_gene: .; v_gene: TRBV5-5; CDR3nt: TGTGCCAGCAGCCGGGATCCGGGAGCCTATAATTCACCCCTCCACTTT; CDR3aa: CASSRDPGAYNSPLHF
abundance: .; j_gene: TRBJ2-3; d_gene: TRBD2; v_gene: TRBV10-3; CDR3nt: TGTGCCATCAGTGACACTAGCGGGAGGATGACAGATACGCAGTATTTT; CDR3aa: CAISDTSGRMTDTQYF
abundance: .; j_gene: TRBJ1-2; d_gene: .; v_gene: TRBV27; CDR3nt: TGTGCCAGCAGTCCCAGAGGGAAGAGTGGCTACACCTTC; CDR3aa: CASSPRGKSGYTF
abundance: .; j_gene: TRBJ1-2; d_gene: .; v_gene: TRBV12-3/TRBV12-4; CDR3nt: TGTGCCAGCAGTTTACAGGACCACTATGGCTACACCTTC; CDR3aa: CASSLQDHYGYTF
abundance: few; j_gene: TRBJ2-2; d_gene: .; v_gene: TRBV4-1; CDR3nt: TGCGCCAGCAGCCAAGTTGCGGCCGGGGAGCTGTTTTTT; CDR3aa: CASSQVAAGELFF
abundance: .; j_gene: TRBJ1-3; d_gene: .; v_gene: TRBV5-1; CDR3nt: TGCGCCAGCAGCTTGGCCGTGGGACGGCTCTCTGGAAACACCATATATTTT; CDR3aa: CASSLAVGRLSGNTIYF
abundance: .; j_gene: TRBJ1-1; d_gene: .; v_gene: TRBV4-1; CDR3nt: TGCGCCAGCAGCAAAAACCAAGGGGCGAACACTGAAGCTTTCTTT; CDR3aa: CASSKNQGANTEAFF